The 21 T cell receptor beta chains given below trace back to one sample, sequenced in a study of T cell responses to AZD1222 COVID-19 vaccine. Generated by immunoSEQ multiplex PCR, the TCRdb table keeps only in-frame clones and is missing some. The sample consists of 190,000 or so clones, 90% to 95% of them appearing once. This sample comprised peripheral blood, obtained 28 days after the second AZD1222 dose. All receptors come from an adult who received the AZD1222 COVID-19 vaccine.

The V and J genes are TRBV30 and TRBJ2-1; 9 bases align to TRBD1. Germline loops: CDR1 GTSNPN, CDR2 SVGIG (reference sequence). V dropped 5 bases and J dropped 8; count of bases not matched to a gene: 7. The CDR3 has 13 residues. CDR3 amino acids: CAWGQGSPHEQFF. In DNA form, the CDR3 reads TGTGCCTGGGGACAGGGGAGCCCCCATGAGCAGTTCTTC. The full variable domain, its missing parts supplied by reference TRBV30 and TRBJ2-1, is SQTIHQWPATLVQPVGSPLSLECTVEGTSNPNLYWYRQAAGRGLQLLFYSVGIGQISSEVPQNLSASRPQDRQFILSSKKLLLSDSGFYLCAWGQGSPHEQFFGPGTRLTVL.

J is TRBJ2-3 and V is TRBV3-1 (or the pseudogene TRBV3-2); D unresolved. Germline values: CDR1 LGHDT, CDR2 YNNKEL (reference sequence). This CDR3 has 11 amino acids. V was cut by 1 base and J by 10 bases, with 6 bases left in between. CDR3 in amino acids: CASSQVYAQYF. The CDR3 DNA follows: TGTGCCAGCAGCCAAGTCTATGCGCAGTATTTT.

The genes are TRBV2 and TRBJ2-1, with 8 positions matching TRBD2. The trim removed 0 bases at V and 3 bases at J, leaving 13 bases unmatched. Germline lookup yields CDR1 SNHLY and CDR2 FYNNEI. The CDR3 totals 19 residues. CDR3 amino acids: CASSEALLAGELFYNEQFF. In DNA form, the CDR3 reads TGTGCCAGCAGTGAAGCGCTTCTAGCGGGCGAGCTATTCTACAATGAGCAGTTCTTC.

The CDR3 is CSVLGGVATEAFF. CDR3 in DNA: TGCAGCGTCCTAGGGGGAGTGGCCACTGAAGCTTTCTTT. This chain uses TRBV29-1 with TRBJ1-1; weak D call: TRBD1 (6 bases). Germline V gene data show CDR1 as SQVTM and CDR2 as ANQGSEA. The CDR3 extends over 13 amino acids. Between the trimmed V and J ends, which lost 6 bases and 4 bases, there was a span of 15 bases.

The rearrangement uses TRBV7-2 and TRBJ1-5; D is ambiguous. Germline CDR1 SGHTA, CDR2 FQGNSA. Trimming stripped 3 bases from V and 3 bases from J, with 9 bases between. The CDR3 contains 14 residues. CDR3 sequence reads: CASSFGQFNQPQHF. The CDR3 DNA follows: TGTGCCAGCAGCTTCGGGCAGTTCAATCAGCCCCAGCATTTT.

The CDR3 bases are TGCGCCAGCAGCCTAACCAGGGGACAGCATAGAGGTGAGCAGTTCTTC. This encodes CASSLTRGQHRGEQFF. The V and J genes are TRBV5-1 and TRBJ2-1; TRBD1 aligns across 7 bases. The trim removed 4 bases at V and 9 bases at J, leaving 16 bases unmatched. CDR1 is SGHRS, CDR2 YFSETQ, per germline. The CDR3 sequence is 16 residues long.

The chain joins TRBV5-1 to TRBJ2-3; 8 bases fit TRBD2. Germline CDR1 reads SGHRS; CDR2 reads YFSETQ. The CDR3 runs to 15 residues. Trimming at V came to 2 bases and at J to 5 bases, leaving 7 bases not matched to a gene. The CDR3 bases are TGCGCCAGCAGCTTAGCGGGGGTATTGAGAGATACGCAGTATTTT. This sequence encodes CASSLAGVLRDTQYF.

CDR3 sequence (DNA): TGTGCCAGCAGTCGGAGTGGGACAGCGAGACTCCAGCCCCAGCATTTT. Amino acid sequence: CASSRSGTARLQPQHF. V and J are TRBV27 and TRBJ1-5; 7 nucleotides align to TRBD1. In germline, CDR1 is MNHEY, CDR2 SMNVEV (reference sequence). This CDR3 has 16 amino acids. The J segment lost 7 bases and the V segment lost 5 bases, leaving 14 bases of the junction unmatched.

The chain recombines TRBV3-1 (or the pseudogene TRBV3-2) with TRBJ1-5; the match to TRBD1 covers 7 bases. The V gene's germline CDR1 is LGHDT and CDR2 YNNKEL (reference sequence). This CDR3 contains 15 residues. V was pared by 1 base and J by 6 bases, with 6 bases of the junction left unmatched. In DNA form, the CDR3 reads TGTGCCAGCAGCCAAGCTCAAGGGGGCAGTCAGCCCCAGCATTTT. Protein sequence: CASSQAQGGSQPQHF.

The rearrangement links TRBV9 to TRBJ2-1, with D perhaps given as TRBD1 or TRBD2 (6 bases each). CDR1 and CDR2 from the germline V gene are SGDLS and YYNGEE. Trimming pared 0 bases from V and 9 bases from J, leaving 13 bases between. This CDR3 region has 14 residues. The CDR3 coding sequence is TGTGCCAGCAGCGTAGGTTGGGGGCGGGGTGAGCAGTTCTTC. This encodes CASSVGWGRGEQFF. Complete variable domain (other parts from reference TRBV9 and TRBJ2-1): DSGVTQTPKHLITATGQRVTLRCSPRSGDLSVYWYQQSLDQGLQFLIQYYNGEERAKGNILERFSAQQFPDLHSELNLSSLELGDSALYFCASSVGWGRGEQFFGPGTRLTVL.

This sequence joins TRBV9 and TRBJ2-1; D may correspond to TRBD1 or TRBD2 (5 bases each). The CDR3 is made up of 14 amino acids. V dropped 4 bases and J dropped 6 bases, with 14 bases sitting between them. Germline values: CDR1 SGDLS, CDR2 YYNGEE. CDR3 residues: CASSPPGTANEQFF. The CDR3 DNA reads TGTGCCAGCAGCCCGCCGGGGACGGCCAATGAGCAGTTCTTC. Full variable domain (missing parts from reference TRBV9 and TRBJ2-1): DSGVTQTPKHLITATGQRVTLRCSPRSGDLSVYWYQQSLDQGLQFLIQYYNGEERAKGNILERFSAQQFPDLHSELNLSSLELGDSALYFCASSPPGTANEQFFGPGTRLTVL.

The chain uses TRBV4-2 and TRBJ2-5; no reliable D call. Looked up from germline, CDR1 is LGHNA and CDR2 is YNFKEQ. V was pared by 0 bases and J by 5 bases, with 10 bases between. The CDR3 has 14 amino acids. The CDR3 is CASSQDMGRETQYF. The CDR3 nucleotides are TGTGCCAGCAGCCAAGATATGGGCCGGGAGACCCAGTACTTC.

The V call is TRBV11-2, the J call TRBJ1-5; D is uncertain. Germline V gene lookup returns CDR1 SGHAT and CDR2 FQNNGV. The ends were cut back, 5 bases at V and 2 bases at J, with 16 bases in the middle. The CDR3 has 16 amino acids. The CDR3 reads CASSPRTAGRNQPQHF. CDR3 coding DNA: TGTGCCAGCAGCCCGCGGACCGCGGGCCGCAATCAGCCCCAGCATTTT. Supplemented by reference TRBV11-2 and TRBJ1-5, the full variable domain reads EAGVAQSPRYKIIEKRQSVAFWCNPISGHATLYWYQQILGQGPKLLIQFQNNGVVDDSQLPKDRFSAERLKGVDSTLKIQPAKLEDSAVYLCASSPRTAGRNQPQHFGDGTRLSIL.

The chain has TRBV12-5 and TRBJ2-7, with TRBD1 as a possible D gene (6 bases). The V end was cut by 8 bases, the J end by 5 bases, with 16 bases between. Germline loops: CDR1 LGHNT, CDR2 FRNRAP. The CDR3 sequence is 13 residues long. CDR3 DNA sequence: TGTGCTAGTCTACAGGGCTTTTGGGACGAGCAGTACTTC. Translation: CASLQGFWDEQYF.

The genes are TRBV4-3 and TRBJ2-6; TRBD1 agrees at 10 bases. The CDR3 contains 19 residues. Per germline, CDR1 LGHNA and CDR2 YSLEER. The junction had 6 bases not matched to a gene; V was cut back by 0 bases and J by 1 base. The CDR3 DNA reads as TGCGCCAGCAGCCAAGAGGACAGGGGGGTACTTTCTGGGGCCAACGTCCTGACTTTC. This translates into CASSQEDRGVLSGANVLTF.

The chain recombines TRBV7-2 with TRBJ1-5; 9 bases agree with TRBD1. Germline V CDR1 and CDR2: SGHTA, FQGNSA. V dropped 7 bases and J dropped 3; count of bases not matched to a gene: 7. CDR3 length: 15 residues. The CDR3 region is CASTTGGRYNQPQHF. In DNA, the CDR3 is TGTGCCAGCACTACAGGGGGCCGATACAATCAGCCCCAGCATTTT.

DNA of the CDR3: TGTGCCAGCAGTTTTGGTGGAAGGGGTGGGGCCTATGGCTACACCTTC. Amino acid sequence: CASSFGGRGGAYGYTF. V usage is TRBV28 and J usage is TRBJ1-2, with a weak D call TRBD1 (5 bases). The V end lost 3 bases, the J end lost 4 bases, and 18 bases lay between the germline ends. This CDR3 has 16 residues. Germline V CDR1 and CDR2: MDHEN, SYDVKM.

The rearrangement uses TRBV28 and TRBJ1-2; 7 bases map to TRBD1. J was trimmed by 13 bases and V by 1 base; bases with no gene match: 9. The germline V gene has CDR1 MDHEN and CDR2 SYDVKM. This CDR3 has 13 residues. Here the CDR3 reads CASSLSRQGLSTF. The CDR3 DNA reads as TGTGCCAGCAGTTTATCCCGACAGGGCCTGAGCACCTTC.

The chain recombines TRBV10-1 with TRBJ2-3, with D uncertain. CDR3 length equals 14 residues. CDR1 is WNHNN, CDR2 SYGVQD, per germline (reference sequence). The V gene lost 0 bases and the J gene lost 9 bases, with 13 bases spanning the gap. In DNA, the CDR3 is TGCGCCAGCAGTGAGTCGCTAGGGCTGGACACGCAGTATTTT. Its translation: CASSESLGLDTQYF.

The J gene is TRBJ2-7, the V gene TRBV27; D is uncertain. The V gene lost 4 bases and the J gene lost 2 bases, with 12 bases spanning the gap. CDR3 length: 14 residues. The germline V gene encodes CDR1 MNHEY and CDR2 SMNVEV (reference sequence). The CDR3 loop is CASSYVRRPYEQYF. CDR3 coding DNA: TGTGCCAGCAGTTATGTCAGGCGACCCTACGAGCAGTACTTC.

The genes are TRBV5-1 and TRBJ2-7, with a weak D call TRBD1 (7 bases). CDR3 length: 13 residues. Germline CDR1 and CDR2: SGHRS and YFSETQ. The V gene lost 5 bases and the J gene lost 1 base, with 10 bases spanning the gap. In DNA form, the CDR3 reads TGCGCCAGCAGGGGGGGACAGTCCTACGAGCAGTACTTC. Translated, it gives CASRGGQSYEQYF.